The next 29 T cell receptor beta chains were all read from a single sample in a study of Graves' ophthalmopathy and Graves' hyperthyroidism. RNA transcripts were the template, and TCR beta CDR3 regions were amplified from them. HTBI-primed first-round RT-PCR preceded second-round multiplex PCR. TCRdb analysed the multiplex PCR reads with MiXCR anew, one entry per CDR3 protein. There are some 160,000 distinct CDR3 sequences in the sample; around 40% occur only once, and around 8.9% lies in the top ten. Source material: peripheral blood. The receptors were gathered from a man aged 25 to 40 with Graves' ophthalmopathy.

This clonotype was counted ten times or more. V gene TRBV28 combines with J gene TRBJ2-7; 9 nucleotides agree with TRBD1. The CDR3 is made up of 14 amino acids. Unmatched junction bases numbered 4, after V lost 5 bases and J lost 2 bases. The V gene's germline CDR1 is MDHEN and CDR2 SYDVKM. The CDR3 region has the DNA TGTGCCAGCAGTCCGGGACAGGGCGCCTACGAGCAGTACTTC. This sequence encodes CASSPGQGAYEQYF.

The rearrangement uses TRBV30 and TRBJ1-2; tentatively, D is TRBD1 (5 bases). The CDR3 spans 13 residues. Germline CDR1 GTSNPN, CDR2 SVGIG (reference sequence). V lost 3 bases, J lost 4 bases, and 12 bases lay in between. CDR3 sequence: CAWRWGELYGYTF. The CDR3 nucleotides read TGTGCCTGGAGATGGGGGGAGCTCTATGGCTACACCTTC.

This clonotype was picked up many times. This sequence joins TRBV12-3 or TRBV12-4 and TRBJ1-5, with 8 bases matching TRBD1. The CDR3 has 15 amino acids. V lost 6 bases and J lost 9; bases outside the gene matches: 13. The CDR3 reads CASSPDRAGGLPQHF. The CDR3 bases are TGTGCCAGCAGCCCGGACAGGGCAGGCGGGTTGCCCCAGCATTTT.

The CDR3 reads CATFPVGKNIQYF. The CDR3, as DNA: TGCGCCACCTTCCCGGTTGGCAAAAACATTCAGTACTTC. This chain connects TRBV5-1 to TRBJ2-4; D unresolved. There are 13 residues in the CDR3. The V end was cut by 9 bases, the J end by 3 bases, with 13 bases between. Germline V lookup: CDR1 SGHRS, CDR2 YFSETQ.

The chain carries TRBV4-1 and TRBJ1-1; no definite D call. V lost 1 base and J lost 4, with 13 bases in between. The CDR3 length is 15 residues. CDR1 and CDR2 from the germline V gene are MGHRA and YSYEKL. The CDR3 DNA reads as TGCGCCAGCAGCCAAGTATCCGGTCTAGCCACTGAAGCTTTCTTT. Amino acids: CASSQVSGLATEAFF.

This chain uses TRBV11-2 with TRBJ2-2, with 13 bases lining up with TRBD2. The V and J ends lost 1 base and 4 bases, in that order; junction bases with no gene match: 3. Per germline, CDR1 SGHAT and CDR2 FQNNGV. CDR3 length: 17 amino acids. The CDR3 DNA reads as TGTGCCAGCAGCTTAGGGACTAGCGGGAGCGTCACCGGGGAGCTGTTTTTT. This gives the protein CASSLGTSGSVTGELFF.

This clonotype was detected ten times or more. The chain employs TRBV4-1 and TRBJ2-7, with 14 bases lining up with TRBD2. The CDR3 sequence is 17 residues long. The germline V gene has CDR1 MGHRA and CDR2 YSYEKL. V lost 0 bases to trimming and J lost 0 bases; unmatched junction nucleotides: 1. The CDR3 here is CASSQDGTSGSSYEQYF. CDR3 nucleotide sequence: TGCGCCAGCAGCCAAGATGGGACTAGCGGGAGCTCCTACGAGCAGTACTTC.

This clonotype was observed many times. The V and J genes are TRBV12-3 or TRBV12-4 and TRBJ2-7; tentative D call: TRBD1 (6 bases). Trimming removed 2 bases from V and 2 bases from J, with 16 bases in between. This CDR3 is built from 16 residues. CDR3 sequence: CASSLIRQEGPYEQYF. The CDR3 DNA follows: TGTGCCAGCAGTTTAATCAGACAGGAAGGTCCCTACGAGCAGTACTTC.

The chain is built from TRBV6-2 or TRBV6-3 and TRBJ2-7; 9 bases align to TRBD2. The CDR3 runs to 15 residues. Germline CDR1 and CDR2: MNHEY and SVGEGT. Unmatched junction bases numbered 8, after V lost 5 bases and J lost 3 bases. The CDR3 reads CASSNPVAGDYEQYF. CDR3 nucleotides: TGTGCCAGCAGTAATCCAGTAGCGGGAGACTACGAGCAGTACTTC.

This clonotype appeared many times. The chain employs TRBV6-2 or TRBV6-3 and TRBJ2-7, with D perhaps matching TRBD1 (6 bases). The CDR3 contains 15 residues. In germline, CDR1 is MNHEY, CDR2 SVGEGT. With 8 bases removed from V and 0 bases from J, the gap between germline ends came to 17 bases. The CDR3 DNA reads TGTGCCAGCCTCCTAGTGGCGGACAGCTCCTACGAGCAGTACTTC. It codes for CASLLVADSSYEQYF.

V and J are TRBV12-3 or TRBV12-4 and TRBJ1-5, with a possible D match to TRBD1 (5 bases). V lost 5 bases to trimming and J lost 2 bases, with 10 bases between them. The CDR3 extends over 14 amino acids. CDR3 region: CASSPRRGNQPQHF. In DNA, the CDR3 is TGTGCCAGCAGTCCCCGCAGGGGCAATCAGCCCCAGCATTTT.

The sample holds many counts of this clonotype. The CDR3 loop reads CASSWGGEHLQYF. CDR3 coding DNA: TGTGCCAGCAGTTGGGGGGGAGAACATTTGCAGTACTTC. The chain combines TRBV7-8 with TRBJ2-7; 7 positions agree with TRBD2. Germline V CDR1 and CDR2: SGHVS, FQNEAQ. The CDR3 loop spans 13 amino acids. V was clipped by 6 bases and J by 9 bases; unmatched bases: 11.

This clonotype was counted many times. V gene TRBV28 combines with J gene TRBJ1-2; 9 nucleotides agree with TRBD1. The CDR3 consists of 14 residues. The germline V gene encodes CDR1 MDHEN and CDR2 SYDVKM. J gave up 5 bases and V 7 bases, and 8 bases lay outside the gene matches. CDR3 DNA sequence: TGTGCCAGCACCCCGGGACAGGGAGATTATGGCTACACCTTC. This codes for CASTPGQGDYGYTF.

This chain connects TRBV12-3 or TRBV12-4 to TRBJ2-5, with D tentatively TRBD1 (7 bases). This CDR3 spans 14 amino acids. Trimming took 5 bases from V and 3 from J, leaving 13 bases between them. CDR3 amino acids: CASSPSRGEETQYF. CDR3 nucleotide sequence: TGTGCCAGCAGTCCCAGCAGGGGGGAAGAGACCCAGTACTTC.

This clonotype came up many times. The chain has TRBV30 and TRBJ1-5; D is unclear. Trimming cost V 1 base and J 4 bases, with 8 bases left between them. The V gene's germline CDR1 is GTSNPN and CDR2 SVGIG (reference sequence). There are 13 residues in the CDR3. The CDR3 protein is CAWSATVNQPQHF. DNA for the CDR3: TGTGCCTGGAGTGCAACAGTAAATCAGCCCCAGCATTTT.

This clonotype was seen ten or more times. Here the CDR3 DNA reads TGCAGTGCTAGGCCCCCTCGGGGGCAGAATGAAGCTTTCTTT. Translating it yields CSARPPRGQNEAFF. The V gene is TRBV20-1, the J gene TRBJ1-1, with D possibly matching TRBD1 (6 bases). V dropped 3 bases and J dropped 7 bases, with 18 bases sitting between them. Germline CDR1 reads DFQATT; CDR2 reads SNEGSKA (reference sequence). The CDR3 consists of 14 residues.

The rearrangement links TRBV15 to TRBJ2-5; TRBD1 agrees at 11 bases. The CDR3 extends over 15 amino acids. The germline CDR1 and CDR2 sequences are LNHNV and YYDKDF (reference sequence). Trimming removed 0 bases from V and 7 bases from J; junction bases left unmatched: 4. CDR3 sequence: CATSREGQGVGTQYF. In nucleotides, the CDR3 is TGTGCCACCAGCAGAGAGGGACAGGGGGTCGGGACCCAGTACTTC.

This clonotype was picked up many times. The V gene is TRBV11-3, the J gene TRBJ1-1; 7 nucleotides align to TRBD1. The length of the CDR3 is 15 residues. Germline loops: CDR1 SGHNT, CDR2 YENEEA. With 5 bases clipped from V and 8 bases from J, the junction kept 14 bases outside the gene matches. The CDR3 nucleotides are TGTGCCAGCAGCCCCCTAAACAGGGGCCCGTCGGAAGCTTTCTTT. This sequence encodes CASSPLNRGPSEAFF.

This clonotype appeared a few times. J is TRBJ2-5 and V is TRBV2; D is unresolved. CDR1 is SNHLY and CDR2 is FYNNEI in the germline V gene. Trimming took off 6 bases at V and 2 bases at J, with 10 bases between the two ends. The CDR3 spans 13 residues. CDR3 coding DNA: TGTGCCAGCAGGGGATGGACGCAAGAGACCCAGTACTTC. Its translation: CASRGWTQETQYF. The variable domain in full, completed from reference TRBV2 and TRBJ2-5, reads EPEVTQTPSHQVTQMGQEVILRCVPISNHLYFYWYRQILGQKVEFLVSFYNNEISEKSEIFDDQFSVERPDGSNFTLKIRSTKLEDSAMYFCASRGWTQETQYFGPGTRLLVL.

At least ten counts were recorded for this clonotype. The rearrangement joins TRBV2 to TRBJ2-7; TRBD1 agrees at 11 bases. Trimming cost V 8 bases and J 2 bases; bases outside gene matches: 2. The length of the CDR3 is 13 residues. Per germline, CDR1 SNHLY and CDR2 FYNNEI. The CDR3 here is CASGGQGAYEQYF. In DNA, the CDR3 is TGTGCCAGCGGGGGACAGGGGGCCTACGAGCAGTACTTC.

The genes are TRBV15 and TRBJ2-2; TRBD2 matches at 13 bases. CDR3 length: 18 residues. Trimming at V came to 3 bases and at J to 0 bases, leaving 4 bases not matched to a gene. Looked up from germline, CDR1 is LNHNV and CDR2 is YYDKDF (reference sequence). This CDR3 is CATSSGLAGDPNTGELFF. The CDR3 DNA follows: TGTGCCACCAGCAGCGGACTAGCGGGAGACCCGAACACCGGGGAGCTGTTTTTT.

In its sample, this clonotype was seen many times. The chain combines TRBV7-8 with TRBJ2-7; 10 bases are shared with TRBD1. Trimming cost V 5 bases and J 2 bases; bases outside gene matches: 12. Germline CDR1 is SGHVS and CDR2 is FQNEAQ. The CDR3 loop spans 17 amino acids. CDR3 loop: CASSTAPGTGDTYEQYF. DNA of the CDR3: TGTGCCAGCAGCACCGCGCCCGGGACAGGGGACACCTACGAGCAGTACTTC.

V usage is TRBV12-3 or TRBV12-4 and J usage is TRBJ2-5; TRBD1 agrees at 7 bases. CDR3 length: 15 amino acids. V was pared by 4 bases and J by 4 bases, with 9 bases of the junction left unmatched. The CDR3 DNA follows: TGTGCCAGCAGTTCACCCGACAGGGCGAGAGAGACCCAGTACTTC. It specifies CASSSPDRARETQYF.

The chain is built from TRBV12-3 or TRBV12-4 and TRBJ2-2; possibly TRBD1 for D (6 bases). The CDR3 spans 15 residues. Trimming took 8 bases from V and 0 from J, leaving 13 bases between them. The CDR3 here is CASGRQATNTGELFF. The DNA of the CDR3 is TGTGCCAGCGGACGACAGGCAACGAACACCGGGGAGCTGTTTTTT.

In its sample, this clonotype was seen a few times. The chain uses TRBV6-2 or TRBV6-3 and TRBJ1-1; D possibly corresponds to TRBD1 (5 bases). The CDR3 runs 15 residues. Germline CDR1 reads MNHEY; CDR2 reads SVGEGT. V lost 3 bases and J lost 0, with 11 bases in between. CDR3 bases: TGTGCCAGCAGTTATCGGAAGGGACTGAACACTGAAGCTTTCTTT. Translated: CASSYRKGLNTEAFF.

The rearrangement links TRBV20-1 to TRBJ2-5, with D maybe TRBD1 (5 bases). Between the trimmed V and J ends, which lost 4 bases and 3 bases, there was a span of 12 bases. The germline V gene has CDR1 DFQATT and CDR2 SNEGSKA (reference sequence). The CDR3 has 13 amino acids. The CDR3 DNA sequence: TGCAGTGCTACAAAAAGCAGGGAAGAGACCCAGTACTTC. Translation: CSATKSREETQYF.

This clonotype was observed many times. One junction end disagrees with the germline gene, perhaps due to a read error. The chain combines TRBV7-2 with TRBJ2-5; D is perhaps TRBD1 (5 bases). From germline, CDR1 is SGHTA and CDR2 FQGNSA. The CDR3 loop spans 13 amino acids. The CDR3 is CASSRDGQETRYF. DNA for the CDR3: TGTGCCAGCAGCCGCGACGGACAAGAGACCCGGTACTTC. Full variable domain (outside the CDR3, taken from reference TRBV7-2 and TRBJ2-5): GAGVSQSPSNKVTEKGKDVELRCDPISGHTALYWYRQSLGQGLEFLIYFQGNSAPDKSGLPSDRFSAERTGGSVSTLTIQRTQQEDSAVYLCASSRDGQETRYFGPGTRLLVL.

CDR3 DNA sequence: TGTGCCAGCAGTTTATTACAGGGGGTAGCTGGGGCCAACGTCCTGACTTTC. Protein sequence: CASSLLQGVAGANVLTF. The J gene is TRBJ2-6, the V gene TRBV28; 8 nucleotides agree with TRBD1. V lost 1 base, J lost 2 bases, and 4 bases stayed unmatched. Germline CDR1 reads MDHEN; CDR2 reads SYDVKM. The length of the CDR3 is 17 residues. Looking up the rest from reference TRBV28 and TRBJ2-6 gives the full variable domain: DVKVTQSSRYLVKRTGEKVFLECVQDMDHENMFWYRQDPGLGLRLIYFSYDVKMKEKGDIPEGYSVSREKKERFSLILESASTNQTSMYLCASSLLQGVAGANVLTFGAGSRLTVL.

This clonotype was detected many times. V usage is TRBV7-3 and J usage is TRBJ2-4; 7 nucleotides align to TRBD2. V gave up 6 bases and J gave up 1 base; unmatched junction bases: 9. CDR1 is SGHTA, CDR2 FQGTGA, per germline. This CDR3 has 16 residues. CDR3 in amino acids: CASSPSMGGAKNIQYF. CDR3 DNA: TGTGCCAGCAGTCCCAGCATGGGGGGGGCCAAAAACATTCAGTACTTC. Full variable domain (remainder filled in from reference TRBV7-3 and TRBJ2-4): GAGVSQTPSNKVTEKGKYVELRCDPISGHTALYWYRQSLGQGPEFLIYFQGTGAADDSGLPNDRFFAVRPEGSVSTLKIQRTERGDSAVYLCASSPSMGGAKNIQYFGAGTRLSVL.